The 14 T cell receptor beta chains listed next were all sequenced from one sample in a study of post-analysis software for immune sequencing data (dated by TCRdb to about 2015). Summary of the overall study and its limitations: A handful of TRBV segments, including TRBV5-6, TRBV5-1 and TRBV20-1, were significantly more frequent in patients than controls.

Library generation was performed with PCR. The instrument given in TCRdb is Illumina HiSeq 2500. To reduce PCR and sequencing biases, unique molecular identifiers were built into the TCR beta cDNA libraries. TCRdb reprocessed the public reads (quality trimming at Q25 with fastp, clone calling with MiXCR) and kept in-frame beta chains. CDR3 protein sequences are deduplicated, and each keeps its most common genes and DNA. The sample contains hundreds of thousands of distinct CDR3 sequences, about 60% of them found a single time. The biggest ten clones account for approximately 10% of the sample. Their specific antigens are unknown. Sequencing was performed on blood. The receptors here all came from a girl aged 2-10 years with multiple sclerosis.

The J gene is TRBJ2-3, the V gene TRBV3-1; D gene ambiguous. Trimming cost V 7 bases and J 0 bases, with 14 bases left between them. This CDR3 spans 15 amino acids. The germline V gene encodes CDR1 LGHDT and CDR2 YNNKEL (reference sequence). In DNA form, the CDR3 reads TGTGCCAGCACCCCGACTGGCGGTAGCACAGATACGCAGTATTTT. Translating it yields CASTPTGGSTDTQYF.

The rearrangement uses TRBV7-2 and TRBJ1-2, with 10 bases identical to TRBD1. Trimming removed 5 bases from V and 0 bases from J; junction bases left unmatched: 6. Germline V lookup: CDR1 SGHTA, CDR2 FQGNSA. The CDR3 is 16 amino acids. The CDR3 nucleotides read TGTGCCAGCAGCCGGGACAGGGGAGGCTCTAACTATGGCTACACCTTC. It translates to CASSRDRGGSNYGYTF. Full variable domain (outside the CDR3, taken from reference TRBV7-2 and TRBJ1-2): GAGVSQSPSNKVTEKGKDVELRCDPISGHTALYWYRQSLGQGLEFLIYFQGNSAPDKSGLPSDRFSAERTGGSVSTLTIQRTQQEDSAVYLCASSRDRGGSNYGYTFGSGTRLTVV.

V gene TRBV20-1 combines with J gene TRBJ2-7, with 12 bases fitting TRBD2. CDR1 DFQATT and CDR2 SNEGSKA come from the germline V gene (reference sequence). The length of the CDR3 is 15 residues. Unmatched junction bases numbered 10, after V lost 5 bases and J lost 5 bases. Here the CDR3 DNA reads TGCAGTGCTCGGCCGACTAGCGGGAGCCTTCACGAGCAGTACTTC. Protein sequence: CSARPTSGSLHEQYF.

The CDR3 region is CASIYSDRAGDTQYF. The CDR3 region has the DNA TGTGCCAGCATCTACTCGGACAGGGCGGGGGATACGCAGTATTTT. V and J are TRBV28 and TRBJ2-3; the match to TRBD1 covers 8 bases. V lost 7 bases, J lost 6 bases, and 12 bases stayed unmatched. The CDR3 contains 15 residues. Germline lookup yields CDR1 MDHEN and CDR2 SYDVKM.

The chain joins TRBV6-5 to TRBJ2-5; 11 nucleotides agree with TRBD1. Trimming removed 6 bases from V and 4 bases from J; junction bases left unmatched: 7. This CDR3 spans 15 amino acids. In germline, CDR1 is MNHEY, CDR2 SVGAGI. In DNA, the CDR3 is TGTGCCAGCAGAGCCGGGACAGGGGGAGGAGAGACCCAGTACTTC. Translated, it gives CASRAGTGGGETQYF.

CDR3 sequence reads: CSAINPPSYEQYF. In DNA, the CDR3 is TGCAGTGCTATTAACCCCCCCTCCTACGAGCAGTACTTC. The chain is built from TRBV20-1 and TRBJ2-7, with unresolved D. Between the trimmed V and J ends, which lost 4 bases and 0 bases, there was a span of 10 bases. Germline-derived CDR1 and CDR2 are DFQATT and SNEGSKA (reference sequence). This CDR3 has 13 amino acids.

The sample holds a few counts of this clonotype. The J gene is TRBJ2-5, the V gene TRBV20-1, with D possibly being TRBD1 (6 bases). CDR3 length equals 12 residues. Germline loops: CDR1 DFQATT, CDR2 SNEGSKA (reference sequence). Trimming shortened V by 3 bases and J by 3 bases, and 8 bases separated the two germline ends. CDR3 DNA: TGCAGTGCTAGCAGGACAGAAGAGACCCAGTACTTC. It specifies CSASRTEETQYF.

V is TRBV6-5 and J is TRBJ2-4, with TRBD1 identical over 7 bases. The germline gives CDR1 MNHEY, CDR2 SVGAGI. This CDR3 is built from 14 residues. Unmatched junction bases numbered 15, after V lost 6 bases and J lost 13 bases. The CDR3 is CASSPPGQPREQYF. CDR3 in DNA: TGTGCCAGCAGCCCTCCGGGACAGCCTAGAGAGCAGTACTTC.

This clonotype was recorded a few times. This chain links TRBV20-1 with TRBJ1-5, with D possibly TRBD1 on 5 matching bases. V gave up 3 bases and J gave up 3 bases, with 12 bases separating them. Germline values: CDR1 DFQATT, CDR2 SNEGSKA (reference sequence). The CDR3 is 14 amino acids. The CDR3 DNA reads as TGCAGTGCTAGCGCGACGGGGCCCAATCAGCCCCAGCATTTT. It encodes CSASATGPNQPQHF.

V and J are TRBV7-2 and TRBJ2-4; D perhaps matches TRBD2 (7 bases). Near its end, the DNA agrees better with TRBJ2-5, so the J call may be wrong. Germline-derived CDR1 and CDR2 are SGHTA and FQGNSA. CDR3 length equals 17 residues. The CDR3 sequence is CASSLIWRGPPQETQYF. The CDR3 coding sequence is TGTGCCAGCAGCTTAATCTGGCGGGGGCCCCCCCAAGAGACCCAGTACTTC.

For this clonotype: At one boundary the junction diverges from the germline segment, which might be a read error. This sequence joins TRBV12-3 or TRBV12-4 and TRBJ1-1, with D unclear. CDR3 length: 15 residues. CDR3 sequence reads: CASSRVISGNTGAFF. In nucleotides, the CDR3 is TGTGCCAGCAGTCGTGTGATTTCTGGGAACACTGGAGCTTTCTTT.

The DNA of the CDR3 is TGTGCCAGCAGTACGGACAAACGGGGCTACACCTTC. This codes for CASSTDKRGYTF. The chain joins TRBV25-1 to TRBJ1-2; possible D gene TRBD1, 5 bases. The germline V gene has CDR1 MGHDK and CDR2 SYGVNS. V gave up 5 bases and J gave up 8 bases, with 12 bases separating them. The CDR3 consists of 12 residues.

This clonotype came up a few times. The CDR3, as DNA: TGTGCCAGCAGCCTTCCGACTAGCGCTACCTACGAGCAGTACTTC. Amino acids: CASSLPTSATYEQYF. This sequence joins TRBV6-6 and TRBJ2-7; 8 positions agree with TRBD2. The CDR3 runs to 15 residues. V shed 6 bases, J shed 2 bases, and the junction held 9 bases outside the gene matches. Germline values: CDR1 MNHNY, CDR2 SVGAGI (reference sequence).

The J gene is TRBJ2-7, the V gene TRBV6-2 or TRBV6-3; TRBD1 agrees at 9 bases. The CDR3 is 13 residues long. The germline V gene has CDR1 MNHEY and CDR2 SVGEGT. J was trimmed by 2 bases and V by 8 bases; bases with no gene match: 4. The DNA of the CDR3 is TGTGCCAGCTCCGACAGGGGGACCTACGAGCAGTACTTC. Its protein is CASSDRGTYEQYF.